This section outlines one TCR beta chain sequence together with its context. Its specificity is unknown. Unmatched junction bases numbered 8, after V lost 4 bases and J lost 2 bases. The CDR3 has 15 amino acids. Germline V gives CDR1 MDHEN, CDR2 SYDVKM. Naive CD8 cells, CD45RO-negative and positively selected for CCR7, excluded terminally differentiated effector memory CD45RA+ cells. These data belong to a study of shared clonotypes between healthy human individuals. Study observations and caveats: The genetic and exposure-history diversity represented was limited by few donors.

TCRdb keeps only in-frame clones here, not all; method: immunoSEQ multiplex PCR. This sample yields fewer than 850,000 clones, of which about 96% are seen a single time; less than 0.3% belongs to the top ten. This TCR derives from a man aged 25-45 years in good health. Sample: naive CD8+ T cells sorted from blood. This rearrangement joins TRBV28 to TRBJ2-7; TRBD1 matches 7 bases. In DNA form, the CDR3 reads TGTGCCAGCAGTTCTAAGAGGGGGCGCGCCTACGAGCAGTACTTC. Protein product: CASSSKRGRAYEQYF.